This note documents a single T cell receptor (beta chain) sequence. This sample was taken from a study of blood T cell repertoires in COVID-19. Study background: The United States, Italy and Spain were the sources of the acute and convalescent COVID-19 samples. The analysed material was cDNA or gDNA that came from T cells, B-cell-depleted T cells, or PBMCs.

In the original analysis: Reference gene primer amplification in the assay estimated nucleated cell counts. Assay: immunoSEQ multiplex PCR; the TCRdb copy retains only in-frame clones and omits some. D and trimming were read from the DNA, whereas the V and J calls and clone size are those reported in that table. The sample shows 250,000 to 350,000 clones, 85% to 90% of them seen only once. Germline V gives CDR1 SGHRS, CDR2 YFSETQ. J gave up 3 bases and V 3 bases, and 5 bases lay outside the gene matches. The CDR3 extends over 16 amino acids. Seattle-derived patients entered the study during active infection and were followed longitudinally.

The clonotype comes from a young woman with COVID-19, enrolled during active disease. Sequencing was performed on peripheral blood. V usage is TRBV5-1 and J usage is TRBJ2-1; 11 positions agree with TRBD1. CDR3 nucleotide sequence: TGCGCCAGCAGCTCAGGACAGGGGGCGATCTACAATGAGCAGTTCTTC. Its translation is CASSSGQGAIYNEQFF.